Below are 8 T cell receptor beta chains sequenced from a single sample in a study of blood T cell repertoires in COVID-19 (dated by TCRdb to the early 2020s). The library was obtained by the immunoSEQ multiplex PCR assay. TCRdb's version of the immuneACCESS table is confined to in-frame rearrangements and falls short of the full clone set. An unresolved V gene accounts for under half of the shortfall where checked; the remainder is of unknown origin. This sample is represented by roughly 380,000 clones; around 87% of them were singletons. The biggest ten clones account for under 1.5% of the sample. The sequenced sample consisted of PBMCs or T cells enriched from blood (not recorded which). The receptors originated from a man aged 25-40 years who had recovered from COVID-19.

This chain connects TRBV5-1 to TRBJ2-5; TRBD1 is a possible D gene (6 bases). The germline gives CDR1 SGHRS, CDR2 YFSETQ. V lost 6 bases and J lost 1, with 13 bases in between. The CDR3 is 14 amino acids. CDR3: CASTEPQGQETQYF. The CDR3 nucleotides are TGCGCCAGCACCGAGCCACAGGGCCAAGAGACCCAGTACTTC.

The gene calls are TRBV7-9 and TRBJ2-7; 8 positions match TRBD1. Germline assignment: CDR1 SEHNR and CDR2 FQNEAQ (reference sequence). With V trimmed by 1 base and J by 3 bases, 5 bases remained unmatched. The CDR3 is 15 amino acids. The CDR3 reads CASSLGQGAVYEQYF. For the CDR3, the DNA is TGTGCCAGCAGCTTAGGGCAGGGGGCGGTCTACGAGCAGTACTTC.

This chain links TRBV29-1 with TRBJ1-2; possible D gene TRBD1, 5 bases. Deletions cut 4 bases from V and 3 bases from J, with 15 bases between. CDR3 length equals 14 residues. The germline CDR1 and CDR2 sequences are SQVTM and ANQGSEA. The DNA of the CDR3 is TGCAGCGTTGGTTTATCGTCGGGGGACTATGGCTACACCTTC. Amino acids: CSVGLSSGDYGYTF.

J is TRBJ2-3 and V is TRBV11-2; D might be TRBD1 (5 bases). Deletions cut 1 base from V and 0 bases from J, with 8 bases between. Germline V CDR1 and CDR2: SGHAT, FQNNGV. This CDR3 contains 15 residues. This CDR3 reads CASSLGRQSTDTQYF. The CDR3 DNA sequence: TGTGCCAGCAGCTTAGGACGACAGAGCACAGATACGCAGTATTTT.

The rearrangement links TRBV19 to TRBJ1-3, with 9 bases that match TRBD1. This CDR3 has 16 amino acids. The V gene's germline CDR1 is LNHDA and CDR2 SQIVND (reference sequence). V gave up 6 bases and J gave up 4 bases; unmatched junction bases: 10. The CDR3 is CASSTTGGLLGNTIYF. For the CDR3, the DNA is TGTGCCAGTAGCACAACAGGGGGCCTCTTGGGAAACACCATATATTTT.

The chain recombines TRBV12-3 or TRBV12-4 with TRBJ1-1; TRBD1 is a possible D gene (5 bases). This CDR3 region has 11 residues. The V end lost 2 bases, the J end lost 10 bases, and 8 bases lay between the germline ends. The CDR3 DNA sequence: TGTGCCAGCAGTTTACGGCAGGGAGCTTTCTTT. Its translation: CASSLRQGAFF.

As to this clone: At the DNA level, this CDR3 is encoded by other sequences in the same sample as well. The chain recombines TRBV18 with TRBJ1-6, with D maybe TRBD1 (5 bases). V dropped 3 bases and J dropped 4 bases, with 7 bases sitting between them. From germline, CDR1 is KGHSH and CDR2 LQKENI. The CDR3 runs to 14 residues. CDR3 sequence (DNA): TGTGCCAGCTCACCCACAGGATATAATTCACCCCTCCACTTT. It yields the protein CASSPTGYNSPLHF.

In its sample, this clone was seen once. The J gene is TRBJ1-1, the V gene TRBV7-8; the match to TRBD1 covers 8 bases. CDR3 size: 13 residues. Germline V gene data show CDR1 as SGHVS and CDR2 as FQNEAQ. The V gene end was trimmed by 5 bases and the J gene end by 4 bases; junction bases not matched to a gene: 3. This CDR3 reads CASSADRGTEAFF. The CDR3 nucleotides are TGTGCCAGCAGCGCAGACAGGGGCACTGAAGCTTTCTTT.